This TCR beta chain derives from a study of T cells after posttransplantation cyclophosphamide (dated by TCRdb to about 2016). Regarding the complete study: The study tracked T cell repertoire reconstitution by TRB sequencing after myeloablative bone marrow transplantation using posttransplantation cyclophosphamide as GVHD prophylaxis. Antigen receptor sequencing was done on samples from 35 PTCy-treated patients and from over 15 related bone marrow donors of those patients. Blood from all 34 PTCy patients who had 1-year posttransplant specimens underwent TRB sequencing. In 3 patients, TRB sequencing was also performed on up to about 3 more blood samples taken 2 to 5.2 years after transplant, and in a handful of patients, pretransplant blood was also TRB-sequenced. Because TRA and TRB clonality correlated tightly in roughly ten samples, later TCR analyses were limited to TRB. Public TRB sequences were searched against a database of over 3,600 sequences associated with responses to pathogens, tumor antigens, self-antigens and alloantigens.

Paper-wide results and their limitations: At 1-2 months, donor-recipient similarity was low but rose over the first year, and the later blood repertoires were often dominated by donor CD8+ memory clones. Across roughly 40 patients, recipient CMV seropositivity and CMV reactivation were highly associated with TRB clonality; PTCy diversity was similar to CNI/methotrexate controls. The TRB repertoires of T cells infiltrating skin or the GI tract showed only limited overlap with the TRB repertoires found in blood.

TRB sequencing was run on genomic DNA with either the immunoSEQ assay at survey resolution or the hsTCRB kit. For the original study's pipeline: Initial read processing used immunoSEQ software, and repertoire analyses used the LymphoSeq R package. Clonality was computed as 1 minus normalized Shannon entropy; Gini coefficient was also calculated for each TRB dataset. To infer phenotypes in unsorted samples, TRB sequences from sorted subsets of the recipient or donor were mapped onto unsorted samples from the same recipient. In TCRdb, the immuneACCESS table is reduced to in-frame sequences with V and J assigned. These tables do not hold every clone; where another copy was compared, an unresolved V gene accounts for under half, and the others remain unexplained. V and J calls and clone size follow that table, whereas D and trimming were derived from the DNA. This sample has tens of thousands of clones in the table, none counted a single time. Around 6.5% of the sample lies in the top ten.

This clone appeared many times. No antigen is known for it. Base qualities were left out, and no much larger clone turns up one base away. On the day of marrow donation, related bone marrow donors gave peripheral blood samples. Peripheral blood and bone marrow mononuclear cells were isolated by Ficoll-Hypaque density centrifugation and cryopreserved. Sequenced input: PBMCs. The receptor's source is a woman aged 45 to 65 in good health and a related stem cell transplant donor.

The CDR3 protein is CASSRDSTNYGYTF. The sequenced DNA: TGTGCCAGCAGCCGGGACAGTACTAACTATGGCTACACCTTC. Here the chain combines TRBV11-1 and TRBJ1-2; TRBD1 aligns with 7 central bases. The germline V gene (reference sequence) supplies CDR1 SGHAT and CDR2 FQDESV. From its cysteine to its phenylalanine, the CDR3 spans 14 amino acids. Kept here is only the CDR3 DNA, which spans 42 bases and is read in frame from base 1. V has 5 bases trimmed and J has 0 bases trimmed; junction bases matching no gene number 3.